One and the same sample provided the 28 T cell receptor beta chains below, sequenced in a study of T cell repertoires in cytomegalovirus infection. A single record per CDR3 protein comes from TCRdb applying MiXCR to the reads. The table lists around 430,000 distinct CDR3 sequences, about 39% of them singletons. Their cognate antigens are unknown. The sequencing here drew on cultured PBMCs, taken from culture after CMV antigen stimulation. These TCRs come from a human donor in good health (CMV status not recorded). Some clones in this sample may be carry-over from other donors' samples.

The chain employs TRBV6-1 and TRBJ1-1; 8 bases are a match to TRBD1. CDR3 length: 16 amino acids. Germline-derived CDR1 and CDR2 are MNHNS and SASEGT. V gave up 7 bases and J gave up 0 bases; unmatched junction bases: 10. The CDR3 spells CASTQDRVLMNTEAFF. The CDR3, as DNA: TGTGCCAGCACCCAGGACAGGGTCCTCATGAACACTGAAGCTTTCTTT.

This clonotype was detected only a few times. This chain uses TRBV19 with TRBJ1-6; perhaps TRBD1 as D (5 bases). V lost 5 bases and J 9 bases, leaving 17 bases between the germline ends. This CDR3 has 15 amino acids. The V gene's germline CDR1 is LNHDA and CDR2 SQIVND (reference sequence). CDR3 residues: CASSPRQGDGSPLHF. CDR3 nucleotide sequence: TGTGCCAGTAGTCCCCGCCAGGGCGATGGTTCACCCCTCCACTTT.

The rearrangement joins TRBV7-8 to TRBJ2-3; 13 bases fit TRBD2. The CDR3 contains 14 residues. Losses at the gene ends were 4 bases for V and 11 bases for J; bases not matched to a gene: 6. CDR1 and CDR2 (germline): SGHVS, FQNEAQ. For the CDR3, the DNA is TGTGCCAGCAGCTCCGGGACTAGCGGGGTGAAGCAGTATTTT. Amino acid sequence: CASSSGTSGVKQYF.

The chain links TRBV12-3 or TRBV12-4 to TRBJ1-1; no clear D. V dropped 3 bases and J dropped 1 base, with 6 bases sitting between them. There are 13 residues in the CDR3. The CDR3 region is CASSFHPNTEAFF. Written as DNA, the CDR3 is TGTGCCAGCAGTTTCCACCCGAACACTGAAGCTTTCTTT.

The chain employs TRBV27 and TRBJ2-3; possible D gene TRBD2, 6 bases. The germline CDR1 and CDR2 sequences are MNHEY and SMNVEV (reference sequence). CDR3 length equals 17 residues. V lost 5 bases, J lost 3 bases, and 21 bases lay in between. CDR3 loop: CASSLLGTRGRTDTQYF. The CDR3 DNA reads as TGTGCCAGCAGTCTACTGGGGACTCGGGGAAGAACAGATACGCAGTATTTT.

CDR3 amino acids: CASSVLRGGGLETQYF. The CDR3 region has the DNA TGTGCCAGCAGCGTATTACGAGGGGGCGGGTTAGAGACCCAGTACTTC. The chain couples TRBV27 to TRBJ2-5; 7 bases are a match to TRBD1. The CDR3 length is 16 residues. The V segment lost 6 bases and the J segment 4 bases; nucleotides outside the gene matches: 14. Germline V gene data show CDR1 as MNHEY and CDR2 as SMNVEV (reference sequence).

This chain uses TRBV7-9 with TRBJ2-7, with TRBD1 matching over 7 bases. Germline CDR1 and CDR2: SEHNR and FQNEAQ (reference sequence). The CDR3 runs to 15 residues. The V segment lost 6 bases and the J segment 0 bases; nucleotides outside the gene matches: 8. The CDR3 DNA reads as TGTGCCAGCAGTACGGGACAGTTGGTCTCCTACGAGCAGTACTTC. Encoded protein: CASSTGQLVSYEQYF.

This chain connects TRBV6-2 or TRBV6-3 to TRBJ1-5; a weak D match, TRBD1 (5 bases). V dropped 3 bases and J dropped 4 bases, with 10 bases sitting between them. CDR1 and CDR2 from the germline V gene are MNHEY and SVGEGT. This CDR3 has 14 residues. CDR3 protein: CASSYGYRNQPQHF. DNA of the CDR3: TGTGCCAGCAGTTATGGTTACAGGAATCAGCCCCAGCATTTT.

The genes are TRBV6-6 and TRBJ1-5; D remains unclear. The CDR3 extends over 13 amino acids. V was trimmed by 5 bases and J by 7 bases, leaving 12 bases between them. Germline values: CDR1 MNHNY, CDR2 SVGAGI (reference sequence). CDR3 residues: CASSADTGQPQHF. CDR3 nucleotides: TGTGCCAGCAGTGCGGATACGGGCCAGCCCCAGCATTTT.

This clonotype showed up just a few times. V is TRBV6-2 or TRBV6-3 and J is TRBJ2-1, with D possibly called TRBD1 or TRBD2 (5 bases each). Trimming took 6 bases from V and 7 from J, leaving 16 bases between them. This CDR3 contains 14 residues. Germline V lookup: CDR1 MNHEY, CDR2 SVGEGT. This chain's CDR3 is CASSTGTQWNEQFF. In DNA form, the CDR3 reads TGTGCCAGCAGCACCGGGACCCAATGGAATGAGCAGTTCTTC.

This chain connects TRBV4-3 to TRBJ2-7, with 8 bases identical to TRBD2. The J segment lost 3 bases and the V segment lost 0 bases, leaving 4 bases of the junction unmatched. The CDR3 has 15 residues. Germline V gene lookup returns CDR1 LGHNA and CDR2 YSLEER. CDR3 sequence (DNA): TGCGCCAGCAGCCAAGAGTGGGGACTAGTCTACGAGCAGTACTTC. Protein: CASSQEWGLVYEQYF.

This sequence joins TRBV7-2 and TRBJ1-5; D not resolved. The germline V gene has CDR1 SGHTA and CDR2 FQGNSA. The CDR3 runs 16 residues. V was trimmed by 1 base and J by 9 bases, leaving 19 bases between them. CDR3 sequence: CASSLGPRLTMWPQHF. The CDR3 DNA is TGTGCCAGCAGCTTAGGCCCCCGGTTGACTATGTGGCCCCAGCATTTT.

The rearrangement links TRBV18 to TRBJ1-6; D is unclear. Germline V lookup: CDR1 KGHSH, CDR2 LQKENI. Trimming took off 1 base at V and 8 bases at J, with 15 bases between the two ends. The CDR3 sequence is 16 residues long. This CDR3 reads CASSPREKQNHSPLHF. CDR3 bases: TGTGCCAGCTCACCACGCGAGAAACAGAACCATTCACCCCTCCACTTT.

This clonotype showed up just a few times. The V and J genes are TRBV7-9 and TRBJ2-5, with 7 bases matching TRBD2. CDR3 length: 17 residues. After removal of 6 bases from V and 2 bases from J, the junction contained 15 bases not matched to a gene. Germline assignment: CDR1 SEHNR and CDR2 FQNEAQ (reference sequence). CDR3 DNA: TGTGCCAGCAGTTCCCCTTGGGGTCGAGCGGGGCAAGAGACCCAGTACTTC. It codes for CASSSPWGRAGQETQYF.

This clonotype was seen more than once but under ten times. The V and J genes are TRBV7-2 and TRBJ2-1; TRBD1 matches 12 bases. Germline CDR1 is SGHTA and CDR2 is FQGNSA. J gave up 7 bases and V 5 bases, and 9 bases lay outside the gene matches. The CDR3 loop spans 16 amino acids. For the CDR3, the DNA is TGTGCCAGCAGCCCCCCCCCGGGACAGGGGGCGAATGAGCAGTTCTTC. It is translated as CASSPPPGQGANEQFF.

This sequence joins TRBV9 and TRBJ2-5; 8 bases are a match to TRBD1. After removal of 0 bases from V and 5 bases from J, the junction contained 6 bases not matched to a gene. From germline, CDR1 is SGDLS and CDR2 YYNGEE. This CDR3 has 15 amino acids. The CDR3 DNA reads as TGTGCCAGCAGCGTAGCCGACAGGGGACGGGAGACCCAGTACTTC. This gives the protein CASSVADRGRETQYF.

This clonotype was seen a handful of times. The chain carries TRBV10-3 and TRBJ2-7; D possibly uses TRBD1 or TRBD2 (5 bases each). The length of the CDR3 is 11 residues. V shed 4 bases and J shed 6 bases, with 7 bases lying between them. The germline CDR1 and CDR2 sequences are ENHRY and SYGVKD. The CDR3 DNA sequence: TGTGCCATCAGTGGGGGGAGCGAGCAGTACTTC. Amino acids: CAISGGSEQYF.

The genes are TRBV5-4 and TRBJ2-5, with 8 bases that match TRBD1. Germline V CDR1 and CDR2: SGHNT, YYREEE (reference sequence). Unmatched junction bases numbered 5, after V lost 0 bases and J lost 4 bases. The CDR3 sequence is 15 residues long. CDR3 nucleotides: TGTGCCAGCAGCTTGGGGCACAGGGGGATAGAGACCCAGTACTTC. This sequence encodes CASSLGHRGIETQYF. The variable domain in full, with the rest retrieved from reference TRBV5-4 and TRBJ2-5, is ETGVTQSPTHLIKTRGQQVTLRCSSQSGHNTVSWYQQALGQGPQFIFQYYREEENGRGNFPPRFSGLQFPNYSSELNVNALELDDSALYLCASSLGHRGIETQYFGPGTRLLVL.

This clonotype was seen more than once but under ten times. The chain carries TRBV7-6 and TRBJ2-1, with 10 bases aligning to TRBD2. Germline V CDR1 and CDR2: SGHVS, FNYEAQ. The CDR3 contains 19 residues. J was trimmed by 0 bases and V by 5 bases; bases with no gene match: 13. CDR3 DNA: TGTGCCAGCAGCCTAAGAAGGTATAGCGGGGGGTCCTCCTACAATGAGCAGTTCTTC. Translated, it gives CASSLRRYSGGSSYNEQFF.

V gene TRBV2 combines with J gene TRBJ2-3, with D hard to call. The CDR3 is made up of 13 amino acids. Looked up from germline, CDR1 is SNHLY and CDR2 is FYNNEI. V was pared by 6 bases and J by 3 bases, with 10 bases between. In DNA form, the CDR3 reads TGTGCCAGCAGGGCTTACCCGACAGATACGCAGTATTTT. This sequence encodes CASRAYPTDTQYF.

The chain carries TRBV7-2 and TRBJ1-5, with D tentatively TRBD1 (6 bases). This CDR3 region has 17 residues. Per germline, CDR1 SGHTA and CDR2 FQGNSA. V dropped 5 bases and J dropped 0 bases, with 17 bases sitting between them. The CDR3 is CASSLYREINSNQPQHF. In DNA form, the CDR3 reads TGTGCCAGCAGCCTATACAGGGAGATTAATAGCAATCAGCCCCAGCATTTT.

This clonotype was counted many times. The rearrangement joins TRBV7-2 to TRBJ2-7; D is uncertain. The V end lost 4 bases, the J end lost 3 bases, and 13 bases lay between the germline ends. Germline loops: CDR1 SGHTA, CDR2 FQGNSA. The CDR3 covers 14 residues. This CDR3 is CASSYISRNYEQYF. CDR3 coding DNA: TGTGCCAGCAGCTACATTAGCAGGAACTACGAGCAGTACTTC.

This chain connects TRBV10-3 to TRBJ1-1, with D maybe TRBD1 (5 bases). Germline V lookup: CDR1 ENHRY, CDR2 SYGVKD. CDR3 length: 11 amino acids. Deletions cut 3 bases from V and 9 bases from J, with 8 bases between. CDR3 region: CAISDKGQAFF. CDR3 nucleotides: TGTGCCATCAGTGATAAGGGGCAAGCTTTCTTT.

This chain joins TRBV15 and TRBJ2-7; no clear D gene. The CDR3 is 15 amino acids. Trimming removed 0 bases from V and 3 bases from J, with 12 bases in between. Looked up from germline, CDR1 is LNHNV and CDR2 is YYDKDF (reference sequence). CDR3 DNA sequence: TGTGCCACCAGCAGAGATATAGCCAGGATCTACGAGCAGTACTTC. It encodes CATSRDIARIYEQYF. The full variable domain, in which reference TRBV15 and TRBJ2-7 provide the parts outside the CDR3, is DAMVIQNPRYQVTQFGKPVTLSCSQTLNHNVMYWYQQKSSQAPKLLFHYYDKDFNNEADTPDNFQSRRPNTSFCFLDIRSPGLGDTAMYLCATSRDIARIYEQYFGPGTRLTVT.

This clonotype appeared a few times. The CDR3 is CASSHASYNEQFF. The CDR3 DNA reads TGCGCCAGCAGCCATGCAAGTTACAATGAGCAGTTCTTC. The chain recombines TRBV4-1 with TRBJ2-1, with D uncertain. The CDR3 is 13 residues long. Germline CDR1 MGHRA, CDR2 YSYEKL. Trimming pared 3 bases from V and 4 bases from J, leaving 7 bases between.

The V and J genes are TRBV6-6 and TRBJ2-1; a possible D gene is TRBD1 (5 bases). CDR1 and CDR2 from the germline V gene are MNHNY and SVGAGI (reference sequence). Trimming removed 1 base at V and 5 bases at J, with 15 bases between. This CDR3 has 16 amino acids. The CDR3 DNA reads as TGTGCCAGCAGTTACTTCGACAGTATCGCGCACAATGAGCAGTTCTTC. Amino acid sequence: CASSYFDSIAHNEQFF.

This clonotype was seen more than once but under ten times. This chain connects TRBV10-3 to TRBJ1-2; 7 bases agree with TRBD1. The CDR3 runs 12 residues. Germline V lookup: CDR1 ENHRY, CDR2 SYGVKD. V trimming: 6 bases; J trimming: 8 bases; junction bases outside the gene matches: 6. This CDR3 reads CAIRGTGVGYTF. The DNA for the CDR3 is TGTGCCATCAGGGGTACAGGGGTCGGCTACACCTTC.

CDR3 sequence reads: CASRRGHEQFF. In DNA form, the CDR3 reads TGTGCCAGCAGGCGGGGACATGAGCAGTTCTTC. The chain uses TRBV7-8 and TRBJ2-1, with a possible D match to TRBD2 (6 bases). Trimming removed 6 bases from V and 8 bases from J, with 8 bases in between. Germline lookup yields CDR1 SGHVS and CDR2 FQNEAQ. The CDR3 is 11 residues long.